The 32 T cell receptor beta chains listed next were all sequenced from one sample in a study of response to subunit inactivated influenza vaccine. From the RT-PCR reads, TCRdb called clonotypes with MiXCR, one entry per CDR3 protein. The sample includes around 760,000 distinct CDR3 sequences, about 15% of them seen just once. Sample: PBMCs from blood, taken less than 15 days before vaccination. These receptors all stem from a middle-aged man who received an inactivated influenza vaccine.

V and J are TRBV10-3 and TRBJ2-1; 7 bases map to TRBD2. V lost 8 bases to trimming and J lost 4 bases; unmatched junction nucleotides: 14. This CDR3 is 16 amino acids long. Germline values: CDR1 ENHRY, CDR2 SYGVKD. CDR3 sequence reads: CAIGGVIGVPYNEQFF. The CDR3 DNA sequence: TGTGCCATCGGGGGGGTTATCGGGGTTCCTTACAATGAGCAGTTCTTC.

The chain joins TRBV5-1 to TRBJ2-2; 7 nucleotides line up with TRBD1. J gave up 0 bases and V 4 bases, and 9 bases lay outside the gene matches. This CDR3 region has 17 residues. CDR1 and CDR2 (germline): SGHRS, YFSETQ. Written as DNA, the CDR3 is TGCGCCAGCAGCCCGAGACAGGGAAACGCGAACACCGGGGAGCTGTTTTTT. Amino acids: CASSPRQGNANTGELFF.

This clonotype was found many times. The chain combines TRBV6-1 with TRBJ2-7; 12 nucleotides line up with TRBD2. Germline V gene data show CDR1 as MNHNS and CDR2 as SASEGT. This CDR3 has 14 residues. Unmatched junction bases numbered 4, after V lost 5 bases and J lost 5 bases. This CDR3 is CASSPLAGGNEQYF. In DNA form, the CDR3 reads TGTGCCAGCAGTCCACTAGCGGGGGGAAACGAGCAGTACTTC.

This clonotype was detected ten times or more. This chain links TRBV15 with TRBJ2-1; either TRBD1 or TRBD2 may supply D (5 bases each). Trimming took 2 bases from V and 1 from J, leaving 9 bases between them. The CDR3 has 15 amino acids. The V gene's germline CDR1 is LNHNV and CDR2 YYDKDF (reference sequence). CDR3 sequence reads: CATSRPGPSYNEQFF. The CDR3, as DNA: TGTGCCACCAGCAGACCGGGACCTTCCTACAATGAGCAGTTCTTC.

The chain carries TRBV20-1 and TRBJ1-2; no clear D gene. The germline CDR1 and CDR2 sequences are DFQATT and SNEGSKA (reference sequence). With 0 bases removed from V and 3 bases from J, the gap between germline ends came to 8 bases. The CDR3 has 13 amino acids. CDR3 sequence reads: CSARDADYYGYTF. The CDR3 DNA reads as TGCAGTGCTAGAGATGCGGATTACTATGGCTACACCTTC.

This clonotype was seen more than once but under ten times. The rearrangement uses TRBV4-2 and TRBJ2-2, with a tentative D call TRBD1 (6 bases). V dropped 3 bases and J dropped 0 bases, with 8 bases sitting between them. The germline V gene has CDR1 LGHNA and CDR2 YNFKEQ. The CDR3 spans 15 residues. DNA for the CDR3: TGTGCCAGCAGCCAGGACAGCTCGAACACCGGGGAGCTGTTTTTT. It specifies CASSQDSSNTGELFF.

This clonotype has ten or more counts. The V call is TRBV7-2, the J call TRBJ1-1; D ambiguous. The CDR3 consists of 14 residues. Per the germline V gene, CDR1 is SGHTA and CDR2 is FQGNSA. The V end was cut by 4 bases, the J end by 1 base, with 10 bases between. CDR3 nucleotide sequence: TGTGCCAGCAGCTCGGGGAGGGCGAACACTGAAGCTTTCTTT. This sequence encodes CASSSGRANTEAFF.

V usage is TRBV15 and J usage is TRBJ1-2; 8 bases match TRBD1. V dropped 0 bases and J dropped 8; count of bases not matched to a gene: 5. The CDR3 extends over 14 amino acids. Germline lookup yields CDR1 LNHNV and CDR2 YYDKDF (reference sequence). The CDR3 sequence is CATSRDRGQGGYTF. The CDR3 bases are TGTGCCACCAGCAGAGACAGGGGGCAAGGAGGCTACACCTTC.

The chain is built from TRBV20-1 and TRBJ2-3; 8 bases align to TRBD2. In germline, CDR1 is DFQATT, CDR2 SNEGSKA (reference sequence). J gave up 4 bases and V 8 bases, and 14 bases lay outside the gene matches. This CDR3 spans 15 amino acids. This CDR3 is CSPRRGAGWADTQYF. CDR3 DNA: TGCAGTCCGAGGCGGGGGGCTGGTTGGGCAGATACGCAGTATTTT.

This chain's CDR3 is CASSYSAASPFYEQYF. The DNA of the CDR3 is TGTGCCAGCAGTTACTCGGCGGCCTCCCCTTTCTACGAGCAGTACTTC. The V call is TRBV6-2 or TRBV6-3, the J call TRBJ2-7; D gene uncertain. Trimming took off 0 bases at V and 3 bases at J, with 15 bases between the two ends. CDR3 length equals 16 residues. Looked up from germline, CDR1 is MNHEY and CDR2 is SVGEGT.

The sample holds a few counts of this clonotype. The chain is built from TRBV20-1 and TRBJ1-2, with 7 bases matching TRBD1. The CDR3 runs 16 residues. V trimming: 4 bases; J trimming: 2 bases; junction bases outside the gene matches: 13. Germline V gene lookup returns CDR1 DFQATT and CDR2 SNEGSKA (reference sequence). The CDR3, as DNA: TGCAGTGCTACGACACAGACAGGGTTGGGAAACTATGGCTACACCTTC. This sequence encodes CSATTQTGLGNYGYTF.

This clonotype has just a few counts. This sequence joins TRBV5-1 and TRBJ2-2; a possible D gene is TRBD2 (5 bases). The germline CDR1 and CDR2 sequences are SGHRS and YFSETQ. This CDR3 region has 16 residues. Trimming took 2 bases from V and 2 from J, leaving 13 bases between them. Here the CDR3 DNA reads TGCGCCAGCAGCTTTAAGGAGGACCTAAACACCGGGGAGCTGTTTTTT. Protein product: CASSFKEDLNTGELFF. The full variable domain, rest sourced from reference TRBV5-1 and TRBJ2-2, is KAGVTQTPRYLIKTRGQQVTLSCSPISGHRSVSWYQQTPGQGLQFLFEYFSETQRNKGNFPGRFSGRQFSNSRSEMNVSTLELGDSALYLCASSFKEDLNTGELFFGEGSRLTVL.

The chain employs TRBV11-2 and TRBJ2-5; perhaps D is TRBD1 or TRBD2 (5 bases each). Germline CDR1 is SGHAT and CDR2 is FQNNGV. The V gene lost 0 bases and the J gene lost 2 bases, with 10 bases spanning the gap. This CDR3 spans 15 amino acids. Here the CDR3 reads CASSLEGRLQETQYF. CDR3 nucleotides: TGTGCCAGCAGCTTAGAGGGACGCCTGCAAGAGACCCAGTACTTC. Looking up the rest from reference TRBV11-2 and TRBJ2-5 gives the full variable domain: EAGVAQSPRYKIIEKRQSVAFWCNPISGHATLYWYQQILGQGPKLLIQFQNNGVVDDSQLPKDRFSAERLKGVDSTLKIQPAKLEDSAVYLCASSLEGRLQETQYFGPGTRLLVL.

This clonotype was seen a few times. The J gene is TRBJ2-3, the V gene TRBV7-9; D is unclear. Deletions cut 7 bases from V and 1 base from J, with 9 bases between. This CDR3 contains 13 residues. Germline CDR1 SEHNR, CDR2 FQNEAQ (reference sequence). The CDR3 DNA reads as TGTGCCAGCAAGCCCGGACGCACAGATACGCAGTATTTT. As protein: CASKPGRTDTQYF.

This clonotype has at least ten counts. This sequence joins TRBV14 and TRBJ1-5; possible D gene TRBD1, 5 bases. Germline loops: CDR1 SGHDN, CDR2 FVKESK. V lost 1 base and J 6 bases, leaving 10 bases between the germline ends. The CDR3 consists of 14 residues. The CDR3 protein is CASSQGRVGQPQHF. CDR3 in DNA: TGTGCCAGCAGCCAAGGCAGGGTAGGTCAGCCCCAGCATTTT. The full variable domain, its missing parts supplied by reference TRBV14 and TRBJ1-5, is EAGVTQFPSHSVIEKGQTVTLRCDPISGHDNLYWYRRVMGKEIKFLLHFVKESKQDESGMPNNRFLAERTGGTYSTLKVQPAELEDSGVYFCASSQGRVGQPQHFGDGTRLSIL.

The gene calls are TRBV29-1 and TRBJ2-7; 10 nucleotides match TRBD2. The CDR3 extends over 13 amino acids. Germline CDR1 and CDR2: SQVTM and ANQGSEA. Trimming cost V 7 bases and J 2 bases; bases outside gene matches: 5. The CDR3 sequence: CSARTSGTYEQYF. The CDR3, as DNA: TGCAGCGCCAGGACTAGCGGTACCTACGAGCAGTACTTC.

This rearrangement joins TRBV29-1 to TRBJ2-3; tentative D call: TRBD1 (5 bases). V was pared by 7 bases and J by 4 bases, with 12 bases between. Per germline, CDR1 SQVTM and CDR2 ANQGSEA. There are 12 residues in the CDR3. The DNA of the CDR3 is TGCAGCGCCCCTGACAGAGCAGATACGCAGTATTTT. It encodes CSAPDRADTQYF.

The rearrangement joins TRBV4-2 to TRBJ1-6; a possible D gene is TRBD1 (6 bases). This CDR3 is built from 16 residues. With 1 base removed from V and 6 bases from J, the gap between germline ends came to 13 bases. Germline V gene data show CDR1 as LGHNA and CDR2 as YNFKEQ. The DNA of the CDR3 is TGTGCCAGCAGCCAAGGTCAGGGGCACGTTAATTCACCCCTCCACTTT. Encoded protein: CASSQGQGHVNSPLHF.

This clonotype was counted at least ten times. In nucleotides, the CDR3 is TGTGCCAGCAGTTACGCGAGGACAGGGGGCGGTGAAAAACTGTTTTTT. This codes for CASSYARTGGGEKLFF. This chain uses TRBV6-5 with TRBJ1-4, with 11 bases identical to TRBD1. Germline V gene data show CDR1 as MNHEY and CDR2 as SVGAGI. This CDR3 comprises 16 residues. After removal of 2 bases from V and 7 bases from J, the junction contained 6 bases not matched to a gene.

This clonotype came up many times. CDR3 protein: CASSLGLGQLNTEAFF. CDR3 bases: TGTGCCAGCAGCTTAGGGTTAGGACAACTGAACACTGAAGCTTTCTTT. This sequence joins TRBV7-9 and TRBJ1-1; tentatively, D is TRBD1 (5 bases). Trimming cost V 1 base and J 0 bases, with 12 bases left between them. The germline V gene encodes CDR1 SEHNR and CDR2 FQNEAQ (reference sequence). The CDR3 contains 16 residues. The variable domain in full, completed from reference TRBV7-9 and TRBJ1-1, reads DTGVSQNPRHKITKRGQNVTFRCDPISEHNRLYWYRQTLGQGPEFLTYFQNEAQLEKSRLLSDRFSAERPKGSFSTLEIQRTEQGDSAMYLCASSLGLGQLNTEAFFGQGTRLTVV.

This clonotype has just a few counts. The chain carries TRBV29-1 and TRBJ2-7; TRBD1 aligns across 12 bases. Germline V lookup: CDR1 SQVTM, CDR2 ANQGSEA. J was trimmed by 2 bases and V by 0 bases; bases with no gene match: 2. The CDR3 totals 15 residues. CDR3 protein: CSVEDRDRGPYEQYF. CDR3 sequence (DNA): TGCAGCGTTGAAGACCGGGACAGGGGGCCCTACGAGCAGTACTTC.

This clonotype has only a few counts. The J gene is TRBJ1-5, the V gene TRBV27, with no clear D. V lost 3 bases, J lost 6 bases, and 9 bases lay in between. This CDR3 region has 13 residues. The germline CDR1 and CDR2 sequences are MNHEY and SMNVEV (reference sequence). The CDR3: CASSLQEGQPQHF. For the CDR3, the DNA is TGTGCCAGCAGTTTGCAGGAGGGTCAGCCCCAGCATTTT.

This clonotype was counted at least ten times. V and J are TRBV10-3 and TRBJ1-1; a possible D gene is TRBD1 (5 bases). V gave up 8 bases and J gave up 1 base, with 14 bases separating them. This CDR3 has 14 residues. Germline values: CDR1 ENHRY, CDR2 SYGVKD. DNA of the CDR3: TGTGCCATCTCACGGGCAGGGACGAACACTGAAGCTTTCTTT. This codes for CAISRAGTNTEAFF.

This clonotype was seen ten or more times. The rearrangement joins TRBV29-1 to TRBJ2-1; tentative D call: TRBD2 (6 bases). This CDR3 contains 15 residues. Trimming took 6 bases from V and 6 from J, leaving 21 bases between them. CDR1 and CDR2 from the germline V gene are SQVTM and ANQGSEA. CDR3 coding DNA: TGCAGCGTGATTCAAGTAGCGGAAAGGGGCAATGAGCAGTTCTTC. Translating gives CSVIQVAERGNEQFF.

This clonotype turned up a few times. V usage is TRBV5-1 and J usage is TRBJ2-5, with D perhaps matching TRBD1 (6 bases). Germline V gives CDR1 SGHRS, CDR2 YFSETQ. V was cut by 0 bases and J by 2 bases, with 14 bases left in between. This CDR3 has 16 residues. The CDR3 region is CASSLAQGRPQETQYF. CDR3 nucleotides: TGCGCCAGCAGCTTGGCACAGGGCAGACCTCAAGAGACCCAGTACTTC. The whole variable domain, remainder taken from reference TRBV5-1 and TRBJ2-5, is KAGVTQTPRYLIKTRGQQVTLSCSPISGHRSVSWYQQTPGQGLQFLFEYFSETQRNKGNFPGRFSGRQFSNSRSEMNVSTLELGDSALYLCASSLAQGRPQETQYFGPGTRLLVL.

In its sample, this clonotype was seen a few times. This chain connects TRBV11-2 to TRBJ2-1; the D is unclear. This CDR3 region has 14 residues. In germline, CDR1 is SGHAT, CDR2 FQNNGV. Trimming pared 1 base from V and 7 bases from J, leaving 11 bases between. The DNA for the CDR3 is TGTGCCAGCAGCTTAGTTCTACCTCGGAATGAGCAGTTCTTC. It codes for CASSLVLPRNEQFF.

This clonotype occurred many times. The gene calls are TRBV12-3 or TRBV12-4 and TRBJ2-1, with 9 bases fitting TRBD1. Trimming removed 4 bases from V and 5 bases from J; junction bases left unmatched: 9. This CDR3 has 16 residues. The CDR3 loop is CASSSMDRGINNEQFF. The CDR3 nucleotides read TGTGCCAGCAGTTCCATGGACAGGGGAATAAACAATGAGCAGTTCTTC.

Only a few counts were recorded for this clonotype. The chain uses TRBV6-1 and TRBJ2-5, with D possibly called TRBD1 or TRBD2 (6 bases each). This CDR3 spans 13 amino acids. V dropped 8 bases and J dropped 2 bases, with 12 bases sitting between them. Germline V CDR1 and CDR2: MNHNS, SASEGT. CDR3 nucleotides: TGTGCCAGCGGTCGGGGGCGACAAGAGACCCAGTACTTC. The encoded protein is CASGRGRQETQYF.

A few counts support this clonotype. This chain uses TRBV27 with TRBJ1-2; tentative D call: TRBD1 (6 bases). Trimming shortened V by 8 bases and J by 2 bases, and 15 bases separated the two germline ends. The germline V gene has CDR1 MNHEY and CDR2 SMNVEV (reference sequence). The CDR3 has 14 amino acids. The CDR3 DNA sequence: TGTGCCAGCGGGTACTTGGGACAAAACTATGGCTACACCTTC. The encoded protein is CASGYLGQNYGYTF.

V is TRBV6-2 or TRBV6-3 and J is TRBJ2-3, with a weak D call TRBD2 (6 bases). The CDR3 sequence is 11 residues long. Deletions cut 8 bases from V and 5 bases from J, with 8 bases between. Germline CDR1 and CDR2: MNHEY and SVGEGT. Here the CDR3 DNA reads TGTGCCAGCGGGAGGATAGATACGCAGTATTTT. Its protein is CASGRIDTQYF.

This clonotype was found a few times. CDR3 nucleotide sequence: TGTGCCAGCAGTTTAGGGCTAGTTGGCACAGATACGCAGTATTTT. It specifies CASSLGLVGTDTQYF. V gene TRBV27 combines with J gene TRBJ2-3; D gene uncertain. Germline V lookup: CDR1 MNHEY, CDR2 SMNVEV (reference sequence). The V and J ends lost 2 bases and 1 base respectively, with 10 bases between them. The CDR3 runs 15 residues.

This clonotype was seen only a few times. The chain joins TRBV20-1 to TRBJ1-5, with TRBD1 matching over 12 bases. Germline trimming cut 1 base from V and 0 bases from J; bases unmatched to any gene: 7. Germline V lookup: CDR1 DFQATT, CDR2 SNEGSKA (reference sequence). The CDR3 is 18 residues long. This chain's CDR3 is CSARGTGQGAYSNQPQHF. The DNA for the CDR3 is TGCAGTGCTAGAGGGACGGGACAGGGGGCTTATAGCAATCAGCCCCAGCATTTT.